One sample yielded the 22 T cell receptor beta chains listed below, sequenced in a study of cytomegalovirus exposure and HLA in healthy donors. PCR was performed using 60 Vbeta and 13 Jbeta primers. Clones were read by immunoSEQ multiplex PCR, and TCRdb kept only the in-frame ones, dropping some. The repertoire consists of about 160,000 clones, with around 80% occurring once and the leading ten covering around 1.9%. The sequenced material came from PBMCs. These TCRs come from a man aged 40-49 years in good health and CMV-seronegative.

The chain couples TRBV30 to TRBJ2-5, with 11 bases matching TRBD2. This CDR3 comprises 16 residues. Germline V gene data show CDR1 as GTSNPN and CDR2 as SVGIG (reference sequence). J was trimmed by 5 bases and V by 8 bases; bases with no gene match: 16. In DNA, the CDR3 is TGTGCCAGCAGGGGGACTAGCGGCCGGACGGTGGAGACCCAGTACTTC. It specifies CASRGTSGRTVETQYF.

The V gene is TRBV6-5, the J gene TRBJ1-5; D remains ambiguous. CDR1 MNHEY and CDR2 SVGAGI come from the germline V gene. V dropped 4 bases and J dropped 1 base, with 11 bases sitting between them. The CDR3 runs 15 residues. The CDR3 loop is CASSSRRISNQPQHF. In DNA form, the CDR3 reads TGTGCCAGCAGTTCCCGGCGGATAAGCAATCAGCCCCAGCATTTT.

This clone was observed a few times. The CDR3 DNA sequence: TGTGCCAGCAGACCCTACACTAGCGTAGAGACCCAGTACTTC. This translates into CASRPYTSVETQYF. V gene TRBV28 combines with J gene TRBJ2-5; 7 nucleotides agree with TRBD2. Germline V gene data show CDR1 as MDHEN and CDR2 as SYDVKM. V trimming: 6 bases; J trimming: 4 bases; junction bases outside the gene matches: 8. The CDR3 runs to 14 residues.

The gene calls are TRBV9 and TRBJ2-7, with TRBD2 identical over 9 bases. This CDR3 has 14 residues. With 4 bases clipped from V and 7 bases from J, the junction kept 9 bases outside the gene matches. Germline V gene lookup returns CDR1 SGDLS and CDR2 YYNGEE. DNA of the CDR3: TGTGCCAGCAGCACGTTAGCGGGAGTGGGAGAGCAGTACTTC. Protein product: CASSTLAGVGEQYF.

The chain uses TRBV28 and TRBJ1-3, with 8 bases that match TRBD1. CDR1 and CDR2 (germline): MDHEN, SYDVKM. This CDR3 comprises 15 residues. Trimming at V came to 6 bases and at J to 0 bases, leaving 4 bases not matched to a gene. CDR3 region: CASSTTGGSGNTIYF. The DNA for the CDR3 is TGTGCCAGCAGCACAACAGGGGGCTCTGGAAACACCATATATTTT.

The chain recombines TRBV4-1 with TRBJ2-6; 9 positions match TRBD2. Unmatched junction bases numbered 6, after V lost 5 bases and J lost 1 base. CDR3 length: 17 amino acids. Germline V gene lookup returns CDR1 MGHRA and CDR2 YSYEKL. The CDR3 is CASSEGLARSGANVLTF. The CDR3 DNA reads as TGCGCCAGCAGCGAGGGACTAGCCCGTTCTGGGGCCAACGTCCTGACTTTC.

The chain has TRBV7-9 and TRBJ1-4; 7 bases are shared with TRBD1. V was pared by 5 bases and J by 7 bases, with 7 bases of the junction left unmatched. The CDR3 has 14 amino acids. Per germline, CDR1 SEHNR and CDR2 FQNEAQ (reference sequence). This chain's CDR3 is CASSRDDRVEKLFF. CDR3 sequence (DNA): TGTGCCAGCAGCCGCGACGACAGGGTTGAAAAACTGTTTTTT.

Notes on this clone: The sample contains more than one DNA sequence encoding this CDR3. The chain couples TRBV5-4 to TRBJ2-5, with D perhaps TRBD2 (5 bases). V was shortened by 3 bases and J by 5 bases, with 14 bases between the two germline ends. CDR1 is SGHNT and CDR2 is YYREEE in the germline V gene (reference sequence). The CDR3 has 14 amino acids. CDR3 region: CASSSPTGGETQYF. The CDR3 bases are TGTGCCAGCAGCTCACCAACTGGCGGGGAGACCCAGTACTTC.

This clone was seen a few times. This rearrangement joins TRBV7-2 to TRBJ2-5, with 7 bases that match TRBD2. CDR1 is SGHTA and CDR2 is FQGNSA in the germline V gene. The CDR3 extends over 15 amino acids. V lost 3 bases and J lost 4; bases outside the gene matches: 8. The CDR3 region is CASSFWGGSRETQYF. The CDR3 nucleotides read TGTGCCAGCAGCTTCTGGGGCGGGAGCCGAGAGACCCAGTACTTC.

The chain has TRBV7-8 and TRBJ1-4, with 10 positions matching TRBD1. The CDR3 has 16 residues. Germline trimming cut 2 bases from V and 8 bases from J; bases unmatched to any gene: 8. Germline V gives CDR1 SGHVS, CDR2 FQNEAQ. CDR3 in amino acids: CASSLKTGGWEEKLFF. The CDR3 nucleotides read TGTGCCAGCAGCTTAAAGACAGGGGGCTGGGAAGAAAAACTGTTTTTT.

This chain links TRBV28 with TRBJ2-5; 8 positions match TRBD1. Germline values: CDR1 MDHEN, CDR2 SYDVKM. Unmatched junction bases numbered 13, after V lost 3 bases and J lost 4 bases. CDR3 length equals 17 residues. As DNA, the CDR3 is TGTGCCAGCAGTTTGAGACCAGGGGGCGGAGGCGTAGAGACCCAGTACTTC. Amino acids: CASSLRPGGGGVETQYF. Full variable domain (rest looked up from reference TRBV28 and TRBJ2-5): DVKVTQSSRYLVKRTGEKVFLECVQDMDHENMFWYRQDPGLGLRLIYFSYDVKMKEKGDIPEGYSVSREKKERFSLILESASTNQTSMYLCASSLRPGGGGVETQYFGPGTRLLVL.

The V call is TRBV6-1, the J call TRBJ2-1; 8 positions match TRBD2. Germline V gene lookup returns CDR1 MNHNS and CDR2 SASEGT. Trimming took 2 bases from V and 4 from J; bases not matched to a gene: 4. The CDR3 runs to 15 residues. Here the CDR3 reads CASSELSSGYNEQFF. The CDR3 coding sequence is TGTGCCAGCAGTGAACTGTCTAGCGGGTACAATGAGCAGTTCTTC.

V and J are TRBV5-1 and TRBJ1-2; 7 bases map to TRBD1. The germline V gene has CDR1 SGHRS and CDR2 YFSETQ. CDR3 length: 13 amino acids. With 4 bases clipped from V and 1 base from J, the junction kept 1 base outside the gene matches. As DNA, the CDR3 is TGCGCCAGCAGCCGGGACAGTAACTATGGCTACACCTTC. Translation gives CASSRDSNYGYTF.

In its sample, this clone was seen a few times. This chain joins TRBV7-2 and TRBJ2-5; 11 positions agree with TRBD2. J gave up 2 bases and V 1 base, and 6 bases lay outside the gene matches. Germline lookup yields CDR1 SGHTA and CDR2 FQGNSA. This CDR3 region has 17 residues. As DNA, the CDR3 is TGTGCCAGCAGCTTAGGGGGTACTAGCGGGGGACAAGAGACCCAGTACTTC. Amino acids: CASSLGGTSGGQETQYF.

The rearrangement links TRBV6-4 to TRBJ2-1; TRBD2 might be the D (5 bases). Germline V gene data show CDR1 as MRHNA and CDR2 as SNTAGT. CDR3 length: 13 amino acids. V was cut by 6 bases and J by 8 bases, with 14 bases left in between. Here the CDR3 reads CASSWEGSHEQFF. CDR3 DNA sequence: TGTGCCAGCAGCTGGGAAGGGAGCCATGAGCAGTTCTTC.

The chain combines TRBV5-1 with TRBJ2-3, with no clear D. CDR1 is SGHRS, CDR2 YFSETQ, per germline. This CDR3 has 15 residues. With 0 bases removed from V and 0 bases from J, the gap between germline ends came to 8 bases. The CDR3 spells CASSLAPTSTDTQYF. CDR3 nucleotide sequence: TGCGCCAGCAGCTTGGCCCCTACTAGCACAGATACGCAGTATTTT.

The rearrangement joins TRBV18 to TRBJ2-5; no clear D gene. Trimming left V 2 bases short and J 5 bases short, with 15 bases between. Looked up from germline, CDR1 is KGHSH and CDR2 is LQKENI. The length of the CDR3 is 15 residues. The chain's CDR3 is CASSPVIEARETQYF. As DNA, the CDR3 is TGTGCCAGCTCACCAGTTATAGAGGCTCGGGAGACCCAGTACTTC.

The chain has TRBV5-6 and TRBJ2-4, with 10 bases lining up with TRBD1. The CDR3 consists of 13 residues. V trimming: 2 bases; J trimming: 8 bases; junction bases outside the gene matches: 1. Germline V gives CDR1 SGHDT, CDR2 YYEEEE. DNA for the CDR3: TGTGCCAGCAGCTTTGGACAGGGGGACATTCAGTACTTC. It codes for CASSFGQGDIQYF.

The CDR3 DNA is TGTGCCATCGAGGGGAGCGGGAGCTACGAGCAGTACTTC. It is translated as CAIEGSGSYEQYF. The chain carries TRBV28 and TRBJ2-7, with 8 bases lining up with TRBD2. Germline V gives CDR1 MDHEN, CDR2 SYDVKM. The V segment lost 10 bases and the J segment 3 bases; nucleotides outside the gene matches: 8. This CDR3 has 13 residues.

CDR3 protein: CASSAGTGDGYEQYF. For the CDR3, the DNA is TGTGCCAGCAGCGCCGGGACAGGGGATGGCTACGAGCAGTACTTC. The chain is built from TRBV11-2 and TRBJ2-7; TRBD1 aligns across 10 bases. The V and J ends lost 5 bases and 3 bases, in that order; junction bases with no gene match: 7. Per the germline V gene, CDR1 is SGHAT and CDR2 is FQNNGV. This CDR3 is 15 amino acids long. The whole variable domain, remainder taken from reference TRBV11-2 and TRBJ2-7, is EAGVAQSPRYKIIEKRQSVAFWCNPISGHATLYWYQQILGQGPKLLIQFQNNGVVDDSQLPKDRFSAERLKGVDSTLKIQPAKLEDSAVYLCASSAGTGDGYEQYFGPGTRLTVT.

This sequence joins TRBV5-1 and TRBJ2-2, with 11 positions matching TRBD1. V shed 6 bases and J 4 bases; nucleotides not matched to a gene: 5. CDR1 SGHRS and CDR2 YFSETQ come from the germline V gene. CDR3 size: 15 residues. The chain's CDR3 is CASTRGTGGTGELFF. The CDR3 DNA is TGCGCCAGCACCCGGGGGACAGGGGGCACCGGGGAGCTGTTTTTT.

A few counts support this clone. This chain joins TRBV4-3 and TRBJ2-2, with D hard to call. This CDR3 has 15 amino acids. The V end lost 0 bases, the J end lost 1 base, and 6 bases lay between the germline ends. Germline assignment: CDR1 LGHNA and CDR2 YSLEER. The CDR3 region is CASSQDRLNTGELFF. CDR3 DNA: TGCGCCAGCAGCCAAGATCGTTTGAACACCGGGGAGCTGTTTTTT.